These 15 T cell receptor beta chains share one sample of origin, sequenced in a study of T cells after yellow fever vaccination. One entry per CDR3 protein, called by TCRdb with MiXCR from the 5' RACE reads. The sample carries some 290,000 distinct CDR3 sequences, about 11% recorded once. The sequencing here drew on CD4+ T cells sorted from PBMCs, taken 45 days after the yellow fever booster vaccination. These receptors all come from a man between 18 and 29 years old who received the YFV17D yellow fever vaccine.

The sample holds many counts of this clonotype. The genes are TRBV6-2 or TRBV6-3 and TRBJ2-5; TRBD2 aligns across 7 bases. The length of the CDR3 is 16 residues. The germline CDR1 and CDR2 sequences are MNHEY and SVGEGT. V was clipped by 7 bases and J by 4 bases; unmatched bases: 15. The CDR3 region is CASTATGTILRETQYF. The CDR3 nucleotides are TGTGCCAGCACTGCCACGGGGACTATTCTTAGAGAGACCCAGTACTTC.

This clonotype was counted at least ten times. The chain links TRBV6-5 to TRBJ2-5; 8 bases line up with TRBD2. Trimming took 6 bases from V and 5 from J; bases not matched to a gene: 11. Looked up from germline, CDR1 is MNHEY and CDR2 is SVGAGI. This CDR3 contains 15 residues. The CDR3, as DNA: TGTGCCAGCAGGAAAGGACTAGCCGATCTGGAGACCCAGTACTTC. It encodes CASRKGLADLETQYF.

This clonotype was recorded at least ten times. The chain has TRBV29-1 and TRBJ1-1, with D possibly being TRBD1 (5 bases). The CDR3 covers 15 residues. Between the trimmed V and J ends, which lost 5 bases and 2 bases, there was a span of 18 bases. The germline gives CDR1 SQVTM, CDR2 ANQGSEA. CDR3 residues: CSVSGDFGSNTEAFF. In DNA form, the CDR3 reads TGCAGCGTTTCCGGGGACTTCGGAAGTAACACTGAAGCTTTCTTT. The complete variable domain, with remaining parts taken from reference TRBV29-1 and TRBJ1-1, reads SAVISQKPSRDICQRGTSLTIQCQVDSQVTMMFWYRQQPGQSLTLIATANQGSEATYESGFVIDKFPISRPNLTFSTLTVSNMSPEDSSIYLCSVSGDFGSNTEAFFGQGTRLTVV.

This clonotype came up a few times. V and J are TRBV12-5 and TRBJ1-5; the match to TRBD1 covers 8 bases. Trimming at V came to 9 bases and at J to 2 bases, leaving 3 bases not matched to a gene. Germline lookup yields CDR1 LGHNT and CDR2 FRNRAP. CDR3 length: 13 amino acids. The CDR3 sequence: CASKDRGNQPQHF. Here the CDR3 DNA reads TGTGCTAGCAAGGACAGGGGCAATCAGCCCCAGCATTTT. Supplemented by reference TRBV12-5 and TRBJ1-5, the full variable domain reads DARVTQTPRHKVTEMGQEVTMRCQPILGHNTVFWYRQTMMQGLELLAYFRNRAPLDDSGMPKDRFSAEMPDATLATLKIQPSEPRDSAVYFCASKDRGNQPQHFGDGTRLSIL.

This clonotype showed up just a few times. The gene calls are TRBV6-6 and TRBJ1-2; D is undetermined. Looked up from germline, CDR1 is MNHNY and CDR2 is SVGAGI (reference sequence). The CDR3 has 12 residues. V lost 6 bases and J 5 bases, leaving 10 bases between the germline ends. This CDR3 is CASSSIKYGYTF. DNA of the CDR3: TGTGCCAGCAGCTCGATAAAGTATGGCTACACCTTC.

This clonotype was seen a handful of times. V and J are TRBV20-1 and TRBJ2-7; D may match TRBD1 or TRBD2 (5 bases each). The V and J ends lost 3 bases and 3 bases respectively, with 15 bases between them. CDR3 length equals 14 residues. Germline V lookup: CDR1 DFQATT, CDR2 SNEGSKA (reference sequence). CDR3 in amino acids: CSASRWDALYEQYV. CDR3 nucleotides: TGCAGTGCTAGCCGATGGGACGCCCTCTACGAGCAGTACGTC.

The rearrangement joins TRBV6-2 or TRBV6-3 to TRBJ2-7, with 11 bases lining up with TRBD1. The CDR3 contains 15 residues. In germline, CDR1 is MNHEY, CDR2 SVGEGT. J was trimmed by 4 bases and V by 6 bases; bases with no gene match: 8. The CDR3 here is CASSGRTGGRYEQYV. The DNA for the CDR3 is TGTGCCAGCAGCGGGCGGACAGGGGGCAGGTACGAGCAGTACGTC.

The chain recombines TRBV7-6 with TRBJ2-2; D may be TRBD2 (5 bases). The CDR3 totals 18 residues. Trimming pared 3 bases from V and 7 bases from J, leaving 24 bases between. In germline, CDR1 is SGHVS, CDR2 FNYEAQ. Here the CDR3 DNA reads TGTGCCAGCAGCTTGCGGGTTGGGAGACAACGATCAGACGGGGAGCTGTTTTTT. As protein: CASSLRVGRQRSDGELFF. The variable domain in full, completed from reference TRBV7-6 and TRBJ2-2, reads GAGVSQSPRYKVTKRGQDVALRCDPISGHVSLYWYRQALGQGPEFLTYFNYEAQQDKSGLPNDRFSAERPEGSISTLTIQRTEQRDSAMYRCASSLRVGRQRSDGELFFGEGSRLTVL.

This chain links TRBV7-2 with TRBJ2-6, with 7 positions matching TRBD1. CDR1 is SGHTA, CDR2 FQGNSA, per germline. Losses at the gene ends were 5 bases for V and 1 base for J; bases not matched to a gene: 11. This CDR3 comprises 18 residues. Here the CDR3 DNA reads TGTGCCAGCAGCCTGTATCGGACAGGTGTATCTGGGGCCAACGTCCTGACTTTC. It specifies CASSLYRTGVSGANVLTF.

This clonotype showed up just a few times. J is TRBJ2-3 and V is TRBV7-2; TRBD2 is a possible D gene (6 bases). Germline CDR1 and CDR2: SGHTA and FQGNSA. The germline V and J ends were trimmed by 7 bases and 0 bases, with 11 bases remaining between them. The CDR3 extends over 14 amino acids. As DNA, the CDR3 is TGTGCCAGCAAATGGCGGGGCAGCACAGATACGCAGTATTTT. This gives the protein CASKWRGSTDTQYF.

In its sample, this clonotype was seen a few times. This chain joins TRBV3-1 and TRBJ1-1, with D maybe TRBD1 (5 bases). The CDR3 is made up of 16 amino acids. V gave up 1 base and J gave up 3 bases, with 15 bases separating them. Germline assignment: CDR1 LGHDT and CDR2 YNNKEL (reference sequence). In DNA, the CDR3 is TGTGCCAGCAGCCAAGCCTGGACCCCGGGGGACACTGAAGCTTTCTTT. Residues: CASSQAWTPGDTEAFF. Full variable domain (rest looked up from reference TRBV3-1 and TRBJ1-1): DTAVSQTPKYLVTQMGNDKSIKCEQNLGHDTMYWYKQDSKKFLKIMFSYNNKELIINETVPNRFSPKSPDKAHLNLHINSLELGDSAVYFCASSQAWTPGDTEAFFGQGTRLTVV.

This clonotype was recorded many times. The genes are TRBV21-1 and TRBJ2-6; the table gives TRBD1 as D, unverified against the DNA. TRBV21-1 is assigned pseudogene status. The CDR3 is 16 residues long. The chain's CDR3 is CAGGRDRSTGANVLTF. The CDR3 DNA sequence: TGTGCCGGGGGGCGGGACAGGTCGACTGGGGCCAACGTCCTGACTTTC.

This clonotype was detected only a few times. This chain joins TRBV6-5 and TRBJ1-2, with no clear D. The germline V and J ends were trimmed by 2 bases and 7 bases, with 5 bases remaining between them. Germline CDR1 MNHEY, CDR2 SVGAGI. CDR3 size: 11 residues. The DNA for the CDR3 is TGTGCCAGCAGTTACGACGGTGGCTACACCTTC. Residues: CASSYDGGYTF.

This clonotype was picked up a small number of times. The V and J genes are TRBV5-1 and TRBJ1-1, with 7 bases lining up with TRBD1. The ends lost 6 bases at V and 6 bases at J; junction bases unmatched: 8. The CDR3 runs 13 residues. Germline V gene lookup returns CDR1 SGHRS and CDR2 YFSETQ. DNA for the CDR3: TGCGCCAGCACTCGACAGGGCGAGGCTGAAGCTTTCTTT. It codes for CASTRQGEAEAFF.

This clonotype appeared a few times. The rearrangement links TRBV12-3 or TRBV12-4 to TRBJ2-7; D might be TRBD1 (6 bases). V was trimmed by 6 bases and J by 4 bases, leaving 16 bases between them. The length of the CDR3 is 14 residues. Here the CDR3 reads CASSPAAGDYEQYF. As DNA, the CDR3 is TGTGCCAGCAGCCCCGCGGCAGGGGATTACGAGCAGTACTTC.